What follows are 11 T cell receptor beta chains derived from one specimen sequenced in a study of T-cell memory formation after mild COVID-19. TCRdb re-called the 5' RACE reads through MiXCR, storing one row per CDR3 protein. In the table there are 150,000 to 200,000 distinct CDR3 sequences, about 14% of which are singletons. Sequenced material: PBMCs or a T cell subset sorted from them (not recorded which). All receptors come from an adult woman who had mild COVID-19 (a few samples of this study predate the infection). Cell type and time point are not known.

V and J are TRBV2 and TRBJ1-1; possible D gene TRBD1, 6 bases. Germline CDR1 SNHLY, CDR2 FYNNEI. The CDR3 has 11 residues. Trimming stripped 5 bases from V and 8 bases from J, with 9 bases between. The CDR3, as DNA: TGTGCCAGCAGTCCCGGACAGGAAGCTTTCTTT. Translating it yields CASSPGQEAFF.

V and J are TRBV24-1 and TRBJ1-5; no definite D call. V lost 1 base and J 2 bases, leaving 8 bases between the germline ends. The germline V gene has CDR1 KGHDR and CDR2 SFDVKD. The CDR3 totals 15 residues. Here the CDR3 reads CATSDFNRRNQPQHF. The CDR3, as DNA: TGTGCCACCAGTGATTTTAACAGACGCAATCAGCCCCAGCATTTT.

The chain couples TRBV7-8 to TRBJ2-1; possible D gene TRBD1, 6 bases. Deletions cut 6 bases from V and 4 bases from J, with 10 bases between. Germline V gives CDR1 SGHVS, CDR2 FQNEAQ. The CDR3 spans 13 residues. The chain's CDR3 is CASSYGQYNEQFF. The DNA of the CDR3 is TGTGCCAGCAGTTATGGACAGTACAATGAGCAGTTCTTC.

V gene TRBV20-1 combines with J gene TRBJ2-7; 8 bases map to TRBD2. This CDR3 is 16 amino acids long. From germline, CDR1 is DFQATT and CDR2 SNEGSKA (reference sequence). The V segment lost 0 bases and the J segment 0 bases; nucleotides outside the gene matches: 7. The CDR3 DNA sequence: TGCAGTGCTAGAGATCTACTAGCGGCGAGCTCCTACGAGCAGTACTTC. Its translation is CSARDLLAASSYEQYF.

This clonotype was picked up a small number of times. This chain joins TRBV11-2 and TRBJ1-2; D is unresolved. Germline-derived CDR1 and CDR2 are SGHAT and FQNNGV. Between the trimmed V and J ends, which lost 0 bases and 8 bases, there was a span of 13 bases. This CDR3 contains 14 residues. The CDR3 sequence is CASSLDLIRAGYTF. In DNA, the CDR3 is TGTGCCAGCAGCTTAGACCTCATTCGGGCCGGCTACACCTTC.

CDR3 nucleotide sequence: TGTGCCAGCAGGAACCGGGACAGGGACAATGAGCAGTTCTTC. Translating gives CASRNRDRDNEQFF. V and J are TRBV7-9 and TRBJ2-1; 9 nucleotides agree with TRBD1. V lost 6 bases, J lost 5 bases, and 5 bases stayed unmatched. Germline V CDR1 and CDR2: SEHNR, FQNEAQ (reference sequence). The CDR3 is 14 residues long.

There are many counts of this clonotype. V gene TRBV3-1 combines with J gene TRBJ2-3; 7 bases are shared with TRBD2. The CDR3 runs 15 residues. CDR1 LGHDT and CDR2 YNNKEL come from the germline V gene (reference sequence). J gave up 0 bases and V 4 bases, and 4 bases lay outside the gene matches. CDR3 coding DNA: TGTGCCAGCAGCCCGGGGACTACTAGCACAGATACGCAGTATTTT. It translates to CASSPGTTSTDTQYF.

The rearrangement links TRBV24-1 to TRBJ2-1; D not resolved. From germline, CDR1 is KGHDR and CDR2 SFDVKD. Trimming left V 9 bases short and J 4 bases short, with 12 bases between. The CDR3 is made up of 13 amino acids. For the CDR3, the DNA is TGTGCCACCTCCATGGCAGTTTACAATGAGCAGTTCTTC. Encoded protein: CATSMAVYNEQFF.

The genes are TRBV12-3 or TRBV12-4 and TRBJ1-1; D is unclear. This CDR3 has 15 amino acids. Trimming took 2 bases from V and 0 from J, leaving 10 bases between them. The CDR3 is CASSLSADMNTEAFF. CDR3 in DNA: TGTGCCAGCAGTTTATCGGCAGACATGAACACTGAAGCTTTCTTT.

This clonotype was found many times. The CDR3 DNA reads as TGTGCCATCAGGGACAGCTCTGGAAACACCATATATTTT. Protein sequence: CAIRDSSGNTIYF. J is TRBJ1-3 and V is TRBV10-3; D may be TRBD1 (6 bases). V lost 6 bases to trimming and J lost 0 bases, with 6 bases between them. CDR3 length: 13 amino acids. Germline V lookup: CDR1 ENHRY, CDR2 SYGVKD.

This clonotype was picked up many times. This sequence joins TRBV5-1 and TRBJ1-5; 8 bases agree with TRBD1. J was trimmed by 2 bases and V by 0 bases; bases with no gene match: 7. The CDR3 extends over 17 amino acids. Germline lookup yields CDR1 SGHRS and CDR2 YFSETQ. The CDR3 DNA reads TGCGCCAGCAGCTTGGGGAGCAGGGGGCATCGCAATCAGCCCCAGCATTTT. This codes for CASSLGSRGHRNQPQHF.